The clone carrying this T cell receptor (beta chain) showed up just a few times. Combining iRepertoire HTBI primers with Arm-PCR of CDR3 regions, the authors built TCR beta libraries. TCRdb recomputed calls from the multiplex PCR reads with MiXCR, one row per CDR3 protein. The sample lists 650,000 to 850,000 distinct CDR3 sequences, about 30% occurring once. The sample is drawn from a study of regulatory T cells in long-lasting Graves disease. As for time point: persistent/refractory GD, antithyroid drugs over 5 years with positive TRAb. The TCR library was made from RNA extracted from PBMCs. The EDTA tubes were filled with 8 to 9.5 milliliters of drawn peripheral blood. The sequence derives from a female donor with Graves disease. This specimen was peripheral blood mononuclear cells (PBMCs), taken when the disease was refractory, from a patient treated with antithyroid drugs.

CDR3 bases: TGTGCCAGCAGCTTAGTTGGGACTAGCAATACCTACGAGCAGTACTTC. Its protein product is CASSLVGTSNTYEQYF. The rearrangement joins TRBV11-2 to TRBJ2-7; 9 bases line up with TRBD2. The CDR3 contains 16 residues. V lost 1 base to trimming and J lost 2 bases; unmatched junction nucleotides: 6. CDR1 is SGHAT and CDR2 is FQNNGV in the germline V gene. Supplemented by reference TRBV11-2 and TRBJ2-7, the full variable domain reads EAGVAQSPRYKIIEKRQSVAFWCNPISGHATLYWYQQILGQGPKLLIQFQNNGVVDDSQLPKDRFSAERLKGVDSTLKIQPAKLEDSAVYLCASSLVGTSNTYEQYFGPGTRLTVT.